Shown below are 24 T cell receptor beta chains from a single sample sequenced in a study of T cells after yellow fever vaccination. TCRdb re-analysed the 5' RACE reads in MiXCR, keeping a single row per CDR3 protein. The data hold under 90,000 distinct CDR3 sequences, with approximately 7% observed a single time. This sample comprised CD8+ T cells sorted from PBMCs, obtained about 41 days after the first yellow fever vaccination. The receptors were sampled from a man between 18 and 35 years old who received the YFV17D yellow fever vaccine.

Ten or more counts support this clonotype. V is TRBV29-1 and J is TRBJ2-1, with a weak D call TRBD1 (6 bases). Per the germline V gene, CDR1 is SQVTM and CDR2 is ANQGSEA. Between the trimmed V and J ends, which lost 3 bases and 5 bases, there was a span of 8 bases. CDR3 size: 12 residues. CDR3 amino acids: CSVDGQNNEQFF. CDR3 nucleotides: TGCAGCGTTGATGGACAGAACAATGAGCAGTTCTTC.

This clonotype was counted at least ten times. In DNA, the CDR3 is TGTGCCAGCAGCCCCGGACTAGCTAACACAGATACGCAGTATTTT. It encodes CASSPGLANTDTQYF. V and J are TRBV7-8 and TRBJ2-3; 8 bases fit TRBD2. Unmatched junction bases numbered 6, after V lost 5 bases and J lost 2 bases. Germline V gene sequence: CDR1 SGHVS, CDR2 FQNEAQ. CDR3 length equals 15 residues.

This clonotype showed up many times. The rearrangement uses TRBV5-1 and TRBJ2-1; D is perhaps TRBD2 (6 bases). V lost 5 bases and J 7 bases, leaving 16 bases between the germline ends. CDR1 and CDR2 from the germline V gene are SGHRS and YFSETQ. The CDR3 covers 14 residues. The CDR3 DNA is TGCGCCAGCAGGGGAGGAGGGGAGAGGAATGAGCAGTTCTTC. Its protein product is CASRGGGERNEQFF.

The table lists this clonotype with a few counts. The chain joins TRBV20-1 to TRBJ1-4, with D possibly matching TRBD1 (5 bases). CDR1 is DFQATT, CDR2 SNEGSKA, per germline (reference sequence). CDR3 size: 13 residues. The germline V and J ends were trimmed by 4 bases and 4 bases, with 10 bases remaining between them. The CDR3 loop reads CSAKTDDNEKLFF. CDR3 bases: TGCAGTGCTAAGACAGATGATAATGAAAAACTGTTTTTT.

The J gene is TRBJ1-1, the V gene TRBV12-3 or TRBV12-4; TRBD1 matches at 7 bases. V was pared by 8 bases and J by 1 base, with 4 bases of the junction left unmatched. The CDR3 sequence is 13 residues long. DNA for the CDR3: TGTGCCAGCTCAACAGGGGCGAACACTGAAGCTTTCTTT. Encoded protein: CASSTGANTEAFF.

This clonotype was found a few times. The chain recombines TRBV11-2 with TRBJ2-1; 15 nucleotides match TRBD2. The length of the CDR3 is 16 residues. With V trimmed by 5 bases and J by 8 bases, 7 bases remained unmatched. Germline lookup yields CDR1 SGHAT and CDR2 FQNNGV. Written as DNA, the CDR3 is TGTGCCAGCAGCCACACCGGACTAGCGGGGGGGGATGAGCAGTTCTTC. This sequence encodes CASSHTGLAGGDEQFF.

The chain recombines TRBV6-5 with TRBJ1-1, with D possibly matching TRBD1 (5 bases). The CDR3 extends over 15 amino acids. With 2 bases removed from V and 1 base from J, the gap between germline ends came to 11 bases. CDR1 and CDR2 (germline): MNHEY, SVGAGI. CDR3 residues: CASSYANQGNTEAFF. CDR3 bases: TGTGCCAGCAGTTACGCGAATCAGGGGAACACTGAAGCTTTCTTT.

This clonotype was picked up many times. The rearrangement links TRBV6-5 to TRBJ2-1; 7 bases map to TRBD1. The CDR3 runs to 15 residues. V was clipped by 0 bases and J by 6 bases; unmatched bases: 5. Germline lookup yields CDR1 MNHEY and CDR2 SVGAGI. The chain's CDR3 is CASSYSRGRVNEQFF. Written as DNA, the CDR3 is TGTGCCAGCAGTTACTCAAGGGGGCGCGTCAATGAGCAGTTCTTC.

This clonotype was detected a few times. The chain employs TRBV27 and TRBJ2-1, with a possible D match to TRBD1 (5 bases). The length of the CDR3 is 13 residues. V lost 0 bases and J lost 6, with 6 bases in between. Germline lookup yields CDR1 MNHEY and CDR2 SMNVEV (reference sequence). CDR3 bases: TGTGCCAGCAGTTTATCCAGGGTCAATGAGCAGTTCTTC. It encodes CASSLSRVNEQFF.

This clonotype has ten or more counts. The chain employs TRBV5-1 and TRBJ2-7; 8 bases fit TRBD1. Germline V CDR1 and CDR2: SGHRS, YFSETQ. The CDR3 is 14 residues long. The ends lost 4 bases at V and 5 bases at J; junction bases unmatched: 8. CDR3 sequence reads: CASSEPGTGNEQYF. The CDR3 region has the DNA TGCGCCAGCAGCGAACCCGGGACAGGTAACGAGCAGTACTTC.

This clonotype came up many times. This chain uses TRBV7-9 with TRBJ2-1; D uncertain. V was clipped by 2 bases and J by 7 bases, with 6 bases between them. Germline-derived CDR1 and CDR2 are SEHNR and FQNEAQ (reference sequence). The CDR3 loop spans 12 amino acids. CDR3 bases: TGTGCCAGCAGCTTAATTCAGAATGAGCAGTTCTTC. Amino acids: CASSLIQNEQFF. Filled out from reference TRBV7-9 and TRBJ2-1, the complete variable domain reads DTGVSQNPRHKITKRGQNVTFRCDPISEHNRLYWYRQTLGQGPEFLTYFQNEAQLEKSRLLSDRFSAERPKGSFSTLEIQRTEQGDSAMYLCASSLIQNEQFFGPGTRLTVL.

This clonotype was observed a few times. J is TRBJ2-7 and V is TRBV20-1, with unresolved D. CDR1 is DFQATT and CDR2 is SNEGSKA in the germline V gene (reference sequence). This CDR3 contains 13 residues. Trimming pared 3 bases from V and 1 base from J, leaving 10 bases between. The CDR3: CSARPRLSYEQYF. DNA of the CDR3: TGCAGTGCTAGGCCCAGGCTTTCCTACGAGCAGTACTTC.

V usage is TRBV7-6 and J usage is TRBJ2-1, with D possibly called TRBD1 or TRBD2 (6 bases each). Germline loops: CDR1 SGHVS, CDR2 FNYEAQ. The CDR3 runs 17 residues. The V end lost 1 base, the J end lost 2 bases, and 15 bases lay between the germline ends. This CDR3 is CASSLVPPGAPYNEQFF. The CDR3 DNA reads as TGTGCCAGCAGCTTAGTTCCCCCGGGGGCGCCCTACAATGAGCAGTTCTTC.

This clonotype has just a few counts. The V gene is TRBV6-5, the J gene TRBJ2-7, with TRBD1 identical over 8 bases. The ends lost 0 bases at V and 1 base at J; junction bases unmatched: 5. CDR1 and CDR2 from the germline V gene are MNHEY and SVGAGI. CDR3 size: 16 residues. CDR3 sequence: CASSYSPTGGSYEQYV. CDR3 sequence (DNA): TGTGCCAGCAGTTACTCCCCCACAGGGGGGTCCTACGAGCAGTACGTC.

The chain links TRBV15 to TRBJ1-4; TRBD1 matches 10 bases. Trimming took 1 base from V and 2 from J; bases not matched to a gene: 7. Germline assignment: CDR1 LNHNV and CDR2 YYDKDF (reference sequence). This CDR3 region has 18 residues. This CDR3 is CATSRGETGGATNEKLFF. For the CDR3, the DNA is TGTGCCACCAGCAGAGGAGAGACAGGGGGCGCGACTAATGAAAAACTGTTTTTT.

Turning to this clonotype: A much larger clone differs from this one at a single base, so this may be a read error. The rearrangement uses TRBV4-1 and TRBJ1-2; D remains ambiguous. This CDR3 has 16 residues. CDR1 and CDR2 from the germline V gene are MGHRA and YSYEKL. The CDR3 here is CASIQGAYPPEDGYTF. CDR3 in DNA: TGCGCCAGCATCCAAGGAGCTTACCCGCCGGAAGATGGCTACACCTTC.

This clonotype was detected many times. The CDR3 spells CASSEWAPGRVRYNEQFF. The CDR3 DNA sequence: TGTGCCAGCAGTGAATGGGCACCTGGCAGGGTTCGTTACAATGAGCAGTTCTTC. This chain links TRBV2 with TRBJ2-1; a possible D gene is TRBD1 (5 bases). Germline V gives CDR1 SNHLY, CDR2 FYNNEI. Trimming removed 2 bases at V and 4 bases at J, with 21 bases between. This CDR3 is built from 18 residues.

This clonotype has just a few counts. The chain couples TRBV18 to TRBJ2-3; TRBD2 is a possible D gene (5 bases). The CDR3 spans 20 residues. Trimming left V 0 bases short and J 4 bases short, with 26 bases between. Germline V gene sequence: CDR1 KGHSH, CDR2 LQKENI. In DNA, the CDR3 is TGTGCCAGCTCACCACCCTCCCCCGGGCTACTAGGCCGCTTCCCAGATACGCAGTATTTT. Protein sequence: CASSPPSPGLLGRFPDTQYF.

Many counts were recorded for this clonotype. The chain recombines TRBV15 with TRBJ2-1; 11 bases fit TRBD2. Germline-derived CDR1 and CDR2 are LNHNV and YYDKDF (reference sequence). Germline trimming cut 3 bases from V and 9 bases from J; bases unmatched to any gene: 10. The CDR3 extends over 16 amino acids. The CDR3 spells CATSSWASGGQGEQFF. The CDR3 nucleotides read TGTGCCACCAGCAGCTGGGCTAGCGGGGGGCAGGGTGAGCAGTTCTTC.

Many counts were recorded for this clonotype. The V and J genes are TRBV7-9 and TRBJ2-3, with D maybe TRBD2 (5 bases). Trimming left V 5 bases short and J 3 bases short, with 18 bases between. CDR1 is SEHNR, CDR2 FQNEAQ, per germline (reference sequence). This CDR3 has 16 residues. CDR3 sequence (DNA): TGTGCCAGCAGCCTCTTGGAGGTATTAGGGACAGATACGCAGTATTTT. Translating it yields CASSLLEVLGTDTQYF.

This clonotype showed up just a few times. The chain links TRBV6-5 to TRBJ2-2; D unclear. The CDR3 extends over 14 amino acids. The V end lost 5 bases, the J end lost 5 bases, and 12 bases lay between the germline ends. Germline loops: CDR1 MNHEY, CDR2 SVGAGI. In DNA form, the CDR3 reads TGTGCCAGCAGTAGGCGACCTGAAACCGGGGAGCTGTTTTTT. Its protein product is CASSRRPETGELFF.

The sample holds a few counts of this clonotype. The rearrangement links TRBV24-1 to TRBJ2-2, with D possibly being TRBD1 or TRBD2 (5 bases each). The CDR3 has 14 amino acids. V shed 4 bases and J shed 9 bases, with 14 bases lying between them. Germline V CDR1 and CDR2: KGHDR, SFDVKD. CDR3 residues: CATSDTRRGRELFF. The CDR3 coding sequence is TGTGCCACCAGTGACACACGACGGGGCAGGGAGCTGTTTTTT.

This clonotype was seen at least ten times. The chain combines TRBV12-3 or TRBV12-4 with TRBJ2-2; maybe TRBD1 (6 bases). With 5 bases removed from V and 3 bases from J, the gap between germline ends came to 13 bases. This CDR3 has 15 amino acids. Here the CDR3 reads CASSQQGYDTGELFF. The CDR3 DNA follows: TGTGCCAGCAGTCAACAGGGCTACGACACCGGGGAGCTGTTTTTT.

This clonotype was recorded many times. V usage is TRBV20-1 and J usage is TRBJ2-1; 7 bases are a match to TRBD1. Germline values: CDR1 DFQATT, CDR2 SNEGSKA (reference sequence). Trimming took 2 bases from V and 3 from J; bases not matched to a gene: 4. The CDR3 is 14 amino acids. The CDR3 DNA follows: TGCAGTGCTAGAAACCGGGACAGCTACAATGAGCAGTTCTTC. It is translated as CSARNRDSYNEQFF.